Listed below are T cell receptor beta chains from one sample, sequenced in a study of glioma-infiltrating T cells. Using its own MiXCR run on the multiplex PCR reads, TCRdb lists one record per CDR3 protein. Of roughly 200,000 distinct CDR3 sequences in the sample, about 31% were seen once. What was sequenced was glioma tissue, nonneoplastic brain tissue, or PBMCs (not recorded which). The receptors were gathered from a human donor with low-grade glioma or glioblastoma, undergoing nonglioma brain surgery, or in good health (not recorded which). CDR3s leave out the opening cysteine and the closing phenylalanine or tryptophan.

V gene,CDR3 protein
TRBV20-1,SDLGEGGSGYT
TRBV28,ASSSPGRGSSYNSPLH
TRBV6-1,ASSEGGGYNEQF
TRBV28,AISLLRTSGRLLEQY
TRBV27,ASSPRQTPGGAGIVAEAF
TRBV7-9,ASSPGTANYGYT
TRBV10-3,AISVRFEDQETQY
TRBV6-6,ARPHRNTEAF
TRBV20-1,SARTPGLAGGPSSYEQY
TRBV29-1,SVLLVSSGYEQY
TRBV6-2/TRBV6-3,ASSPRFGRQGGQDQPQH
TRBV20-1,SAQTERNTEAF
TRBV4-3,ASSPTLPTGPEAF
TRBV24-1,ATSAPGGDTDTQY
TRBV28,ASSLAQGGSTDTQY
TRBV6-1,ASSARQGASYNEQF
TRBV19,ASRPGNTYEQY
TRBV19,ASSIGRSSYNSPLH
TRBV7-9,ASSLSGSHTSGNTIY
TRBV6-4,ASSEGRDTDTQY
TRBV24-1,ATSDPSASSYNEQF
TRBV19,ASTLGQSSYNEQF
TRBV2,ASTPRGGSNSPLH
TRBV7-9,ASSLAVGRAVAGDLF
TRBV19,ASSIAGSGYGYT
TRBV20-1,SAPKLAGSGNEQF
TRBV2,ASSEAGGFGTAVGEQY
TRBV5-5,ASSPGWSGEAF
TRBV6-1,ASSPQIRWMNTEAF
TRBV24-1,ATSTGSEAF
TRBV20-1,SPLDRDTEAF
TRBV4-2,ASSQGQGIYEQY
TRBV11-2,ASSLDRLGGELF
TRBV7-9,ASRNRDRLNEQF
TRBV7-9,ASSFQGADTQY
TRBV12-3/TRBV12-4,ASSFGLAGATETQY
TRBV6-2/TRBV6-3,ASSYRLAGGSGELF
TRBV7-2,ASSLGLAPYEQY
TRBV5-1,ASSLTRITDTQY
TRBV7-6,ASSPQTGIYEQY
TRBV20-1,SASAPRVSSYNEQF
TRBV4-3,ASSQEGDEQF
TRBV28,ASSLSFSRVDYGYT
TRBV19,ASSTGFNEQF
TRBV28,ASSTPGGEEY
TRBV5-4,ASSLARSYEQY
TRBV6-1,ASSYFRRDTHKETQY
TRBV6-1,ASRRLAGGSRYEQY
TRBV2,GTLQVRQETQY
TRBV10-3,AIGGGEYTGELF
TRBV2,ASSGGSRGGDGYT
TRBV12-3/TRBV12-4,ASSFPSNQPQH
TRBV3-1,ASSPTSGSEQF
TRBV7-2,ASSFRQEGYGYT
TRBV18,ASSPPDRFNSPLH
TRBV5-4,ASSPSTTVGKNIQY
TRBV11-2,ASSPMSGSVNEQF
TRBV10-3,AIRETTLRGGYT
TRBV3-1,ASSHMTGNTGELF